This T cell receptor beta chain was profiled in a study of a mutant IDH1 vaccine in newly diagnosed glioma. Overall study context: Of the patients given treatment, approximately 60% were male and approximately 38% were female, and a mean age of roughly 40 years was recorded. Beforehand, treatment had been radiotherapy, temozolomide, or both; the majority received both. Points from the study as a whole: Vaccination induced immune responses in about 93% of patients. No link was apparently found between pseudoprogression and changes in top peripheral T cell clonotypes.

Data came from immunoSEQ multiplex PCR; TCRdb stores just in-frame clones and leaves some out. The repertoire includes about 34,000 clones, about 80% of them detected once, and roughly 8.6% sits in the top ten. Note on this clone: Antigen unknown.

Specified time point: baseline, week 1 (first vaccination visit). Regarding treatment: pre-vaccination baseline after standard-of-care therapy. This clonotype was obtained from a man aged 45-65 years with glioma. Some clones in this sample may be carry-over from other donors' samples. The sample was peripheral blood mononuclear cells (PBMCs), taken from a glioma patient treated with radiotherapy, temozolomide or both.

The CDR3 DNA sequence: TGTGCCAGCAGTTTGGAGAGGGCTCAGCCCCAGCATTTT. This encodes CASSLERAQPQHF. The chain is built from TRBV11-2 and TRBJ1-5; D gene unclear. This CDR3 comprises 13 residues. The germline V gene encodes CDR1 SGHAT and CDR2 FQNNGV. Trimming took 6 bases from V and 6 from J, leaving 12 bases between them. The full variable domain, with the rest looked up from reference TRBV11-2 and TRBJ1-5, is EAGVAQSPRYKIIEKRQSVAFWCNPISGHATLYWYQQILGQGPKLLIQFQNNGVVDDSQLPKDRFSAERLKGVDSTLKIQPAKLEDSAVYLCASSLERAQPQHFGDGTRLSIL.